The clone carrying this T cell receptor (beta chain) occurred a few times. This entry comes from a study of early T cells in non-severe SARS-CoV-2 infection. From the 5' RACE reads, TCRdb called clonotypes with MiXCR, one entry per CDR3 protein. The table includes over 55,000 distinct CDR3 sequences, more than 7% detected once. The TCR was taken from an adult who was a healthcare worker with PCR-confirmed SARS-CoV-2 infection or an uninfected control (not recorded which). The sample consisted of whole blood.

As DNA, the CDR3 is TGTGCCACCAGTGACTACAGGGTCACCGGGGAGCTGTTTTTT. This gives the protein CATSDYRVTGELFF. The chain combines TRBV24-1 with TRBJ2-2; perhaps TRBD1 as D (6 bases). This CDR3 contains 14 residues. Germline V gives CDR1 KGHDR, CDR2 SFDVKD. Deletions cut 4 bases from V and 4 bases from J, with 9 bases between.